A selection of T cell receptor beta chains follows, all from one sample in a study of shared clonotypes between healthy human individuals. Libraries were prepared by immunoSEQ multiplex PCR; TCRdb keeps only in-frame clonotypes and omits some of them. This table holds roughly 1,600,000 clones, less than 99% found once. The specimen was naive CD4+ T cells sorted from blood. These receptors all stem from a man aged 25-40 years in good health. CDR3s include the opening cysteine and the closing phenylalanine or tryptophan. D genes are given only for firm matches.

D,J,V,CDR3,DNA
TRBD2,TRBJ2-1,TRBV5-1,CASSSGLAVYNEQFF,TGCGCCAGCAGCTCAGGACTAGCGGTCTACAATGAGCAGTTCTTC
-,TRBJ1-1,TRBV10-1,CASGQGGMNTEAFF,TGCGCCAGTGGTCAGGGAGGGATGAACACTGAAGCTTTCTTT
-,TRBJ2-3,TRBV5-1,CASSSTRGRAGTDTQYF,TGCGCCAGCAGCTCTACAAGGGGGAGGGCCGGCACAGATACGCAGTATTTT
-,TRBJ2-7,TRBV25-1,CASSSYLEQYF,TGTGCCAGCAGTTCGTACCTCGAGCAGTACTTC
-,TRBJ2-7,TRBV18,CASSPASRGGYEQYF,TGTGCCAGCTCACCCGCTTCCAGGGGGGGATACGAGCAGTACTTC
TRBD1,TRBJ1-5,TRBV19,CASSAYRGLGQPQHF,TGTGCCAGTAGTGCCTACAGGGGGCTAGGTCAGCCCCAGCATTTT
TRBD1,TRBJ2-3,TRBV10-3,CAIGGRQGGDTQYF,TGTGCCATCGGGGGCCGACAGGGGGGAGATACGCAGTATTTT
-,TRBJ2-1,TRBV14,CASSQDFSGYNEQFF,TGTGCCAGCAGCCAAGATTTCTCTGGCTACAATGAGCAGTTCTTC
-,TRBJ2-7,TRBV25-1,CASSDWTYEQYF,TGTGCCAGCAGTGACTGGACCTACGAGCAGTACTTC
-,TRBJ2-1,TRBV11-2,CASSLEKGGNEQFF,TGTGCCAGCAGCTTAGAGAAGGGGGGCAATGAGCAGTTCTTC
TRBD1,TRBJ1-5,TRBV6-5,CASSKDRVQPQHF,TGTGCCAGCAGTAAGGACAGGGTTCAGCCCCAGCATTTT
-,TRBJ2-1,TRBV5-1,CASRGKSPLRKSPSYNEQFF,TGCGCCAGCAGGGGAAAGAGCCCACTTAGGAAGTCGCCCTCCTACAATGAGCAGTTCTTC